These 21 T cell receptor beta chains were all obtained from the same sample, sequenced in a study of post-analysis software for immune sequencing data. TCR beta libraries were prepared from cDNA with unique molecular identifiers. In TCRdb, the PCR reads were re-called with MiXCR into one record per CDR3 protein. The table has some 890,000 distinct CDR3 sequences, approximately 50% seen once; the top ten hold around 4.5%. No antigens are known for them. General study points: In patients, TRBV5-6, TRBV5-1 and TRBV20-1 belonged to 4 or 5 TRBV segments found more frequently than in controls.

The sequencing sample was made of blood. These receptors came from a girl aged 5 to 17 with multiple sclerosis.

Only a few counts were recorded for this clonotype. V gene TRBV15 combines with J gene TRBJ2-3; tentative D call: TRBD1 (6 bases). Per the germline V gene, CDR1 is LNHNV and CDR2 is YYDKDF (reference sequence). This CDR3 has 18 amino acids. The V end was cut by 0 bases, the J end by 0 bases, with 16 bases between. DNA for the CDR3: TGTGCCACCAGCAGAGAAGGCTGGGGGCAGTTTAGCACAGATACGCAGTATTTT. This gives the protein CATSREGWGQFSTDTQYF.

Only a few counts were recorded for this clonotype. The V gene is TRBV29-1, the J gene TRBJ2-1; 14 bases fit TRBD2. The CDR3 covers 20 residues. J was trimmed by 9 bases and V by 0 bases; bases with no gene match: 19. Germline V gene sequence: CDR1 SQVTM, CDR2 ANQGSEA. In nucleotides, the CDR3 is TGCAGCGTTGAAGATGAGGGGTGGACTAGCGGGAGGCACGCCGTGGGTGAGCAGTTCTTC. Translation gives CSVEDEGWTSGRHAVGEQFF.

This clonotype was picked up one time. CDR3 protein: CASSLRGQGARFGEKLFF. The CDR3 bases are TGTGCCAGCAGTTTAAGGGGACAGGGGGCTAGGTTTGGCGAAAAACTGTTTTTT. This rearrangement joins TRBV12-3 or TRBV12-4 to TRBJ1-4; 12 bases are a match to TRBD1. The ends lost 2 bases at V and 8 bases at J; junction bases unmatched: 12. CDR3 length equals 18 residues.

The V and J genes are TRBV24-1 and TRBJ2-5; D unclear. Between the trimmed V and J ends, which lost 5 bases and 0 bases, there was a span of 6 bases. This CDR3 spans 13 amino acids. Germline lookup yields CDR1 KGHDR and CDR2 SFDVKD. The CDR3: CATSGRNQETQYF. The CDR3 region has the DNA TGTGCCACCAGTGGACGGAACCAAGAGACCCAGTACTTC.

The count of this clonotype is one. The chain carries TRBV20-1 and TRBJ2-5, with 14 bases identical to TRBD2. The V segment lost 6 bases and the J segment 2 bases; nucleotides outside the gene matches: 5. Looked up from germline, CDR1 is DFQATT and CDR2 is SNEGSKA (reference sequence). The CDR3 is made up of 15 amino acids. CDR3 loop: CSANRLAGGQETQYF. The CDR3 region has the DNA TGCAGTGCCAACCGACTAGCGGGGGGGCAAGAGACCCAGTACTTC.

The V call is TRBV5-1, the J call TRBJ2-7; tentative D call: TRBD1 (5 bases). Per germline, CDR1 SGHRS and CDR2 YFSETQ. Trimming pared 6 bases from V and 5 bases from J, leaving 21 bases between. CDR3 size: 15 residues. The CDR3 region is CASNTWEGVHDEQYF. DNA of the CDR3: TGCGCCAGCAATACCTGGGAAGGGGTCCACGACGAGCAGTACTTC.

This chain links TRBV19 with TRBJ1-1; D call uncertain. Germline lookup yields CDR1 LNHDA and CDR2 SQIVND (reference sequence). Between the trimmed V and J ends, which lost 5 bases and 0 bases, there was a span of 10 bases. CDR3 size: 14 residues. The CDR3 spells CASSSFPMNTEAFF. The CDR3 DNA follows: TGTGCCAGTAGTTCTTTCCCGATGAACACTGAAGCTTTCTTT.

The chain carries TRBV15 and TRBJ2-3; D might be TRBD2 (6 bases). The germline V gene encodes CDR1 LNHNV and CDR2 YYDKDF (reference sequence). The CDR3 is 13 amino acids. Trimming cost V 0 bases and J 8 bases, with 9 bases left between them. CDR3 in DNA: TGTGCCACCAGCAGAGAGGAGGGAGGTACGCAGTATTTT. Translated, it gives CATSREEGGTQYF.

V usage is TRBV19 and J usage is TRBJ2-1; 7 bases are shared with TRBD2. Germline V gene data show CDR1 as LNHDA and CDR2 as SQIVND (reference sequence). The CDR3 consists of 16 residues. V lost 3 bases, J lost 7 bases, and 12 bases stayed unmatched. The CDR3 loop reads CASSIESSLAGNEQFF. Written as DNA, the CDR3 is TGTGCCAGTAGTATTGAATCGTCCTTAGCGGGTAATGAGCAGTTCTTC.

The chain has TRBV4-2 and TRBJ1-5, with D hard to call. Trimming pared 0 bases from V and 7 bases from J, leaving 10 bases between. The CDR3 length is 14 residues. Germline V gene lookup returns CDR1 LGHNA and CDR2 YNFKEQ. CDR3 in DNA: TGTGCCAGCAGCCAAGAGGGAGGTATCCAGCCCCAGCATTTT. This sequence encodes CASSQEGGIQPQHF.

There are a few counts of this clonotype. The V call is TRBV10-3, the J call TRBJ2-7; 11 bases map to TRBD2. The germline gives CDR1 ENHRY, CDR2 SYGVKD. The CDR3 length is 15 residues. J was trimmed by 4 bases and V by 6 bases; bases with no gene match: 8. CDR3 in amino acids: CAISVATSGAYEQYF. In DNA form, the CDR3 reads TGTGCCATCAGCGTCGCGACTAGCGGGGCTTACGAGCAGTACTTC.

This clonotype was counted a few times. V usage is TRBV20-1 and J usage is TRBJ2-7; TRBD2 agrees at 8 bases. Trimming removed 3 bases from V and 6 bases from J; junction bases left unmatched: 1. This CDR3 has 11 amino acids. Germline CDR1 reads DFQATT; CDR2 reads SNEGSKA (reference sequence). CDR3 DNA: TGCAGTGCTAGCCGGGGGGGCGAGCAGTACTTC. Residues: CSASRGGEQYF.

The sample holds many counts of this clonotype. V usage is TRBV5-1 and J usage is TRBJ2-7; 8 positions agree with TRBD2. V lost 0 bases to trimming and J lost 0 bases; unmatched junction nucleotides: 5. Per the germline V gene, CDR1 is SGHRS and CDR2 is YFSETQ. This CDR3 has 16 residues. CDR3 in DNA: TGCGCCAGCAGCTTGGGACTAGCGCCGAGCTCCTACGAGCAGTACTTC. Encoded protein: CASSLGLAPSSYEQYF.

With regard to this clonotype: A read error may produce the germline difference seen at one junction end. The chain couples TRBV29-1 to TRBJ2-5; D is ambiguous. Germline V CDR1 and CDR2: SQVTM, ANQGSEA. This CDR3 has 13 amino acids. CDR3 residues: CSVEVIAGEIQYF. The DNA for the CDR3 is TGCAGCGTTGAGGTGATAGCCGGAGAGATCCAGTACTTC.

This chain joins TRBV20-1 and TRBJ2-1; 14 positions agree with TRBD2. Germline trimming cut 5 bases from V and 8 bases from J; bases unmatched to any gene: 14. The CDR3 has 17 residues. Looked up from germline, CDR1 is DFQATT and CDR2 is SNEGSKA (reference sequence). The CDR3 protein is CSASSPGLAGGIDEQFF. In DNA form, the CDR3 reads TGCAGTGCTTCGAGCCCCGGACTAGCGGGAGGTATAGATGAGCAGTTCTTC.

This sequence joins TRBV5-1 and TRBJ2-3, with 10 bases aligning to TRBD2. The germline CDR1 and CDR2 sequences are SGHRS and YFSETQ. Trimming cost V 0 bases and J 3 bases; bases outside gene matches: 7. The CDR3 has 17 residues. The CDR3 bases are TGCGCCAGCAGCTTGGCACCGACTAGCGGGCCAACAGATACGCAGTATTTT. It codes for CASSLAPTSGPTDTQYF.

This chain joins TRBV7-2 and TRBJ2-5; TRBD2 matches at 9 bases. The length of the CDR3 is 16 residues. Trimming cost V 3 bases and J 2 bases; bases outside gene matches: 7. Looked up from germline, CDR1 is SGHTA and CDR2 is FQGNSA. The CDR3 protein is CASSLRLAGKQETQYF. The CDR3, as DNA: TGTGCCAGCAGCTTGAGGCTAGCGGGGAAACAAGAGACCCAGTACTTC.

This clonotype was seen only a few times. The chain employs TRBV20-1 and TRBJ2-7, with 8 bases fitting TRBD1. In germline, CDR1 is DFQATT, CDR2 SNEGSKA (reference sequence). The CDR3 has 12 amino acids. Losses at the gene ends were 5 bases for V and 6 bases for J; bases not matched to a gene: 6. CDR3 protein: CSASDRESEQYF. The CDR3 coding sequence is TGCAGTGCTTCGGACAGGGAATCCGAGCAGTACTTC.

The chain combines TRBV5-1 with TRBJ2-5; no firm D call. Trimming pared 2 bases from V and 3 bases from J, leaving 11 bases between. The CDR3 has 14 amino acids. CDR1 and CDR2 (germline): SGHRS, YFSETQ. This CDR3 is CASSFRTTEETQYF. For the CDR3, the DNA is TGCGCCAGCAGCTTCCGAACGACGGAAGAGACCCAGTACTTC.

V and J are TRBV3-1 and TRBJ1-2, with TRBD1 as a possible D gene (6 bases). Trimming left V 3 bases short and J 4 bases short, with 9 bases between. From germline, CDR1 is LGHDT and CDR2 YNNKEL (reference sequence). The CDR3 totals 13 residues. In nucleotides, the CDR3 is TGTGCCAGCAGCCACTTCAGGGGCTATGGCTACACCTTC. Its translation is CASSHFRGYGYTF.

V gene TRBV15 combines with J gene TRBJ1-1; D gene ambiguous. Germline CDR1 LNHNV, CDR2 YYDKDF (reference sequence). The CDR3 length is 12 residues. V shed 3 bases and J shed 11 bases, with 13 bases lying between them. CDR3 residues: CATSSGRDLAFF. The CDR3 coding sequence is TGTGCCACCAGCAGTGGGCGGGATCTGGCTTTCTTT.